This T cell receptor beta chain was recorded in a study of tumor-infiltrating lymphocytes in primary liver carcinoma. Total RNA (around 0.45 ug) served as template for TCR beta cDNA synthesis primed by a constant-region primer. Three nested multiplex PCR rounds of slightly modified ARM-PCR generated TCR beta libraries. The first two PCR rounds used TRBV1-TRBV30 primers with a Cbeta primer, roughly 10 cycles each. Using its own MiXCR run on the multiplex PCR reads, TCRdb lists one record per CDR3 protein. The sample lists 330,000 or so distinct CDR3 sequences, approximately 65% occurring once. The blood RNA (from unsorted whole blood) was obtained, and germline DNA was also extracted. Between the trimmed V and J ends, which lost 1 base and 1 base, there was a span of 8 bases. The CDR3 extends over 15 amino acids. Germline V CDR1 and CDR2: SGHTA, FQGNSA. This clonotype came up a few times.

V usage is TRBV7-2 and J usage is TRBJ2-4, with D maybe TRBD1 (6 bases). This TCR derives from a middle-aged man with primary liver carcinoma and hepatitis B virus infection. The material sequenced was peripheral blood. The CDR3 DNA sequence: TGTGCCAGCAGCTTAGGGCAGGGGGCCAAAAACATTCAGTACTTC. Its translation: CASSLGQGAKNIQYF.